The 18 T cell receptor beta chains in this list originate from one sample, sequenced in a study of beta chain features in type 1 diabetes (dated by TCRdb to 2017 to 2018). Overall study outcomes, separate from this receptor: Type 1 diabetes patients showed a moderate but significant shortening of TCRB CDR3 length in all four CD4+ subsets.

The method behind the library was the immunoSEQ multiplex PCR assay. The entire amount of isolated RNA was reverse transcribed using the High Capacity cDNA Reverse Transcription Kit, so the sequenced TCRB transcripts were expressed ones. TCRdb's version of the immuneACCESS table is confined to in-frame rearrangements and falls short of the full clone set. An unresolved V gene accounts for under half of the shortfall where checked; the remainder is of unknown origin. The sample yields a few hundred thousand clones; roughly a tenth were counted once. In total, the top ten clones hold approximately 0.55% of the sample. Their target antigens are unknown. Sequencing was done on a sample of central memory CD4+ T cells from blood. The receptors here all came from a man aged 25-45 years with type 1 diabetes.

The chain has TRBV29-1 and TRBJ2-1; 7 bases fit TRBD1. CDR3 size: 14 residues. V was pared by 4 bases and J by 4 bases, with 7 bases of the junction left unmatched. The germline V gene has CDR1 SQVTM and CDR2 ANQGSEA. The CDR3: CSVGSGQIYNEQFF. The CDR3 nucleotides are TGCAGCGTTGGGTCGGGACAGATTTACAATGAGCAGTTCTTC.

This clone was counted only a few times. This sample also contains other DNA sequences that code for the same CDR3. The rearrangement joins TRBV4-1 to TRBJ2-5; 15 bases agree with TRBD2. V gave up 3 bases and J gave up 5 bases; unmatched junction bases: 4. There are 16 residues in the CDR3. The germline V gene encodes CDR1 MGHRA and CDR2 YSYEKL. CDR3 residues: CASSQGLAGGGETQYF. In DNA, the CDR3 is TGCGCCAGCAGCCAGGGACTAGCGGGAGGAGGGGAGACCCAGTACTTC.

V usage is TRBV7-2 and J usage is TRBJ2-7, with D possibly being TRBD1 (5 bases). Germline V gives CDR1 SGHTA, CDR2 FQGNSA. The CDR3 consists of 12 residues. V lost 5 bases and J lost 5, with 10 bases in between. CDR3 in DNA: TGTGCCAGCAGCCTGACAGTCCACGAGCAGTACTTC. Translating it yields CASSLTVHEQYF.

In this sample, this clone turned up a few times. J is TRBJ2-7 and V is TRBV27; no reliable D call. The CDR3 consists of 13 residues. V shed 4 bases and J shed 3 bases, with 10 bases lying between them. Germline assignment: CDR1 MNHEY and CDR2 SMNVEV (reference sequence). CDR3 nucleotide sequence: TGTGCCAGCAGTTCGGACCTGGGCTACGAGCAGTACTTC. Encoded protein: CASSSDLGYEQYF.

The table lists this clone with a few counts. V usage is TRBV7-2 and J usage is TRBJ1-1; D is uncertain. Germline V gene sequence: CDR1 SGHTA, CDR2 FQGNSA. This CDR3 is built from 13 residues. V dropped 1 base and J dropped 2 bases, with 5 bases sitting between them. This chain's CDR3 is CASSLGQNTEAFF. The CDR3 bases are TGTGCCAGCAGCTTAGGACAAAACACTGAAGCTTTCTTT.

This sequence joins TRBV27 and TRBJ1-4; tentative D call: TRBD1 (5 bases). CDR1 and CDR2 from the germline V gene are MNHEY and SMNVEV (reference sequence). Trimming removed 3 bases from V and 2 bases from J, with 7 bases in between. The CDR3 extends over 14 amino acids. The CDR3 protein is CASSFWGTNEKLFF. CDR3 in DNA: TGTGCCAGCAGTTTTTGGGGGACTAATGAAAAACTGTTTTTT.

This clone occurred a few times. The gene calls are TRBV18 and TRBJ2-7; TRBD1 matches at 7 bases. Per germline, CDR1 KGHSH and CDR2 LQKENI. V shed 0 bases, J shed 4 bases, and the junction held 6 bases outside the gene matches. This CDR3 spans 15 amino acids. CDR3 nucleotide sequence: TGTGCCAGCTCACCACCCGGACGACAGGGATACGAGCAGTACTTC. Amino acid sequence: CASSPPGRQGYEQYF. The whole variable domain, remainder taken from reference TRBV18 and TRBJ2-7, is NAGVMQNPRHLVRRRGQEARLRCSPMKGHSHVYWYRQLPEEGLKFMVYLQKENIIDESGMPKERFSAEFPKEGPSILRIQQVVRGDSAAYFCASSPPGRQGYEQYFGPGTRLTVT.

For the CDR3, the DNA is TGTGCCAGCAGCTTAGGACAAGCGCACGAGCAGTACTTC. The encoded protein is CASSLGQAHEQYF. The V gene is TRBV5-4, the J gene TRBJ2-7, with a tentative D call TRBD1 (5 bases). Trimming stripped 2 bases from V and 5 bases from J, with 11 bases between. Germline values: CDR1 SGHNT, CDR2 YYREEE (reference sequence). CDR3 length equals 13 residues.

The V call is TRBV28, the J call TRBJ2-7; 10 bases agree with TRBD1. The trim removed 4 bases at V and 6 bases at J, leaving 9 bases unmatched. This CDR3 has 15 amino acids. From germline, CDR1 is MDHEN and CDR2 SYDVKM. The CDR3 coding sequence is TGTGCCAGCAGTTCCCCGGGACAGGGGACGGGCGAGCAGTACTTC. As protein: CASSSPGQGTGEQYF.

The CDR3 DNA is TGTGCCATCGTAGGGGATAACACAGATACGCAGTATTTT. Translating it yields CAIVGDNTDTQYF. The chain has TRBV10-3 and TRBJ2-3, with D maybe TRBD1 (5 bases). Trimming took off 8 bases at V and 2 bases at J, with 11 bases between the two ends. The CDR3 spans 13 residues. Germline loops: CDR1 ENHRY, CDR2 SYGVKD.

J is TRBJ2-2 and V is TRBV30; TRBD1 agrees at 7 bases. The ends lost 4 bases at V and 6 bases at J; junction bases unmatched: 14. In germline, CDR1 is GTSNPN, CDR2 SVGIG (reference sequence). CDR3 length equals 16 residues. The CDR3 sequence is CAWTPLQGRGAGELFF. CDR3 bases: TGTGCCTGGACCCCTCTACAGGGGCGAGGGGCCGGGGAGCTGTTTTTT.

This clone turned up a few times. This chain uses TRBV5-6 with TRBJ2-7; 11 nucleotides match TRBD2. From germline, CDR1 is SGHDT and CDR2 YYEEEE. There are 15 residues in the CDR3. V lost 0 bases, J lost 5 bases, and 4 bases stayed unmatched. CDR3 loop: CASSLALLAGDEQYF. The DNA for the CDR3 is TGTGCCAGCAGCTTGGCGCTACTAGCGGGAGACGAGCAGTACTTC.

There are a few counts of this clone. This rearrangement joins TRBV2 to TRBJ1-1; no definite D call. Trimming removed 7 bases at V and 0 bases at J, with 3 bases between. This CDR3 has 11 amino acids. Germline CDR1 and CDR2: SNHLY and FYNNEI. CDR3 nucleotide sequence: TGTGCCAGCAAAATGAACACTGAAGCTTTCTTT. It yields the protein CASKMNTEAFF.

V gene TRBV11-2 combines with J gene TRBJ1-5; D remains unclear. With 8 bases removed from V and 6 bases from J, the gap between germline ends came to 14 bases. Germline V gene lookup returns CDR1 SGHAT and CDR2 FQNNGV. This CDR3 has 13 residues. The DNA for the CDR3 is TGTGCCAGCGCTATCGGGGAGGGTCAGCCCCAGCATTTT. As protein: CASAIGEGQPQHF.

The V gene is TRBV30, the J gene TRBJ2-2, with D unclear. The CDR3 length is 13 residues. Deletions cut 2 bases from V and 6 bases from J, with 10 bases between. Germline-derived CDR1 and CDR2 are GTSNPN and SVGIG (reference sequence). The CDR3 reads CAWSLLGSGELFF. The CDR3 nucleotides read TGTGCCTGGAGTTTGTTGGGGTCCGGGGAGCTGTTTTTT.

This clone was seen just once. The CDR3 protein is CARGASSYEQYF. The CDR3, as DNA: TGTGCCAGGGGGGCGAGCTCCTACGAGCAGTACTTC. The chain combines TRBV19 with TRBJ2-7, with a possible D match to TRBD1 (6 bases). Deletions cut 9 bases from V and 0 bases from J, with 9 bases between. This CDR3 is built from 12 residues. From germline, CDR1 is LNHDA and CDR2 SQIVND (reference sequence).

The V gene is TRBV6-6, the J gene TRBJ2-1; TRBD2 matches at 14 bases. The V and J ends lost 6 bases and 6 bases, in that order; junction bases with no gene match: 7. The CDR3 runs 16 residues. Germline assignment: CDR1 MNHNY and CDR2 SVGAGI (reference sequence). The CDR3 is CASRISTSGRANEQFF. CDR3 DNA: TGTGCCAGCAGGATATCGACTAGCGGGAGGGCCAATGAGCAGTTCTTC.

This chain connects TRBV2 to TRBJ1-5, with D perhaps TRBD1 (5 bases). Trimming stripped 11 bases from V and 4 bases from J, with 15 bases between. There are 13 residues in the CDR3. CDR1 and CDR2 (germline): SNHLY, FYNNEI. CDR3 sequence (DNA): TGTGCCGGGGCCGAGGAGGGTAATCAGCCCCAGCATTTT. Translated, it gives CAGAEEGNQPQHF.